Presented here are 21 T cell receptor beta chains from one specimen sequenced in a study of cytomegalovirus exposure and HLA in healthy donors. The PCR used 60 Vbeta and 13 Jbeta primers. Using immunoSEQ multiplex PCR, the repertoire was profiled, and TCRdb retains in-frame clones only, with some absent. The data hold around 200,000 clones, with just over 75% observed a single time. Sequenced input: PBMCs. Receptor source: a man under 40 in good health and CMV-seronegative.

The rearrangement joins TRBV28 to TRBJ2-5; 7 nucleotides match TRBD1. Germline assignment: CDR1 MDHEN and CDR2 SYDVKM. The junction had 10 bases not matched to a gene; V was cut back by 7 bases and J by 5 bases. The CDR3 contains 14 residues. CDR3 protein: CASTTLVGGETQYF. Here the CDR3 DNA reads TGTGCCAGCACTACCTTAGTAGGGGGCGAGACCCAGTACTTC.

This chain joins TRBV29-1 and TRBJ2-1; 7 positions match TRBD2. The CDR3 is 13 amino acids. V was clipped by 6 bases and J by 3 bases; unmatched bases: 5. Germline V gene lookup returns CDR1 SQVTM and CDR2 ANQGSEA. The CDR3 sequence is CSVGLPDYNEQFF. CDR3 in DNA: TGCAGCGTGGGACTACCTGACTACAATGAGCAGTTCTTC.

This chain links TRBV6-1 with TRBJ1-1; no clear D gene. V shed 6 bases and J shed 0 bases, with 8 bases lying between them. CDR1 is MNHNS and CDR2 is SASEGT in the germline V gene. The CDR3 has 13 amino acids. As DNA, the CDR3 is TGTGCCAGCAGCGTTAGCATGAACACTGAAGCTTTCTTT. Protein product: CASSVSMNTEAFF.

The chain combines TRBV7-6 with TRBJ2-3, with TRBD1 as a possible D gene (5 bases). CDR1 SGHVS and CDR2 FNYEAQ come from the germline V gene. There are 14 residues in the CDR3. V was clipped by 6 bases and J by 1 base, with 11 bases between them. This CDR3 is CASRQWGGTDTQYF. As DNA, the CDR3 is TGTGCCAGCAGGCAATGGGGCGGCACAGATACGCAGTATTTT.

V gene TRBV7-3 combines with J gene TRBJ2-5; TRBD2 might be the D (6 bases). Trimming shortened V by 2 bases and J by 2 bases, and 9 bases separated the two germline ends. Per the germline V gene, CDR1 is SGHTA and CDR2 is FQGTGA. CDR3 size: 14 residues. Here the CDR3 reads CASSLAGSQETQYF. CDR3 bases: TGTGCCAGCAGCTTAGCCGGGAGTCAAGAGACCCAGTACTTC.

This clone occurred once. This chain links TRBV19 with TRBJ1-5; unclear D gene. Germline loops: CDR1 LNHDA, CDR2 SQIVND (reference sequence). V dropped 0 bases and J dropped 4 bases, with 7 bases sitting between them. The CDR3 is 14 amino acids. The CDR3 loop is CASSIEQQNQPQHF. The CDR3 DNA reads TGTGCCAGTAGTATAGAACAGCAGAATCAGCCCCAGCATTTT.

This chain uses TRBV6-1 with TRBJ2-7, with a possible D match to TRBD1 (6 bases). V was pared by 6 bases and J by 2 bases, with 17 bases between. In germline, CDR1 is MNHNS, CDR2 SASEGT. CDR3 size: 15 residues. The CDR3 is CASSSGALDPYEQYF. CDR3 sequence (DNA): TGTGCCAGCAGCTCAGGGGCTTTGGATCCCTACGAGCAGTACTTC.

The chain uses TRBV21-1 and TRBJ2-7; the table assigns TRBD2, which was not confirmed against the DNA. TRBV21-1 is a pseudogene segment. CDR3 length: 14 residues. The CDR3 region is CASSPMSSSYEQYF. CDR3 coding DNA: TGTGCCAGCAGCCCCATGAGTAGCTCCTACGAGCAGTACTTC.

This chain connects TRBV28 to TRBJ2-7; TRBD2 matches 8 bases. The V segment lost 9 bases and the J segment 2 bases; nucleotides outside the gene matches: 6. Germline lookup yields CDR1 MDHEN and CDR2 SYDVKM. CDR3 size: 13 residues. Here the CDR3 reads CASTSGSPYEQYF. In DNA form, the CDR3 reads TGTGCCAGTACTAGCGGTAGCCCCTACGAGCAGTACTTC. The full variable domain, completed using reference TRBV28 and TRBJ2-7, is DVKVTQSSRYLVKRTGEKVFLECVQDMDHENMFWYRQDPGLGLRLIYFSYDVKMKEKGDIPEGYSVSREKKERFSLILESASTNQTSMYLCASTSGSPYEQYFGPGTRLTVT.

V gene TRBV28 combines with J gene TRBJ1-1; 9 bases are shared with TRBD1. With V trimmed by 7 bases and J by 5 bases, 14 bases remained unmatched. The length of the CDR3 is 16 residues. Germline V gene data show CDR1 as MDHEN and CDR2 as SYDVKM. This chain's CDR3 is CASTLLQGAGRTEAFF. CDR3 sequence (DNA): TGTGCCAGCACCCTGTTACAGGGGGCAGGGAGAACTGAAGCTTTCTTT.

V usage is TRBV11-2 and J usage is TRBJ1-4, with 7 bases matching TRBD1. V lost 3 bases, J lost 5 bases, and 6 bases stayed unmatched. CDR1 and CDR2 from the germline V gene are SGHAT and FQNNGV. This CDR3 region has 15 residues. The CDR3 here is CASSLTTGPNEKLFF. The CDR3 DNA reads TGTGCCAGCAGCTTGACGACAGGGCCAAATGAAAAACTGTTTTTT.

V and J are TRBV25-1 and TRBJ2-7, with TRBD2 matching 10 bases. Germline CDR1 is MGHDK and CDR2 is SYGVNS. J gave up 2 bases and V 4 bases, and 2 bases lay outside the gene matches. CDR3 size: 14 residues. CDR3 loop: CASSVLAGAYEQYF. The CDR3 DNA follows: TGTGCCAGCAGTGTCCTAGCGGGGGCCTACGAGCAGTACTTC.

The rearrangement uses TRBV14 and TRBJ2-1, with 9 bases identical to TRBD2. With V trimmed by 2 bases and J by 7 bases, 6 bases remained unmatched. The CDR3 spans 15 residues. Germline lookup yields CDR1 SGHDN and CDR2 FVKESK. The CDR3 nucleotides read TGTGCCAGCAGCCAACTGGGACTAGCTGAGAATGAGCAGTTCTTC. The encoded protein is CASSQLGLAENEQFF.

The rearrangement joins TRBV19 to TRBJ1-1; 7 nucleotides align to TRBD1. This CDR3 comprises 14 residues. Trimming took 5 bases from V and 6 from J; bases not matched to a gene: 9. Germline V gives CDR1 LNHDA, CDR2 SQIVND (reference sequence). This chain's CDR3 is CASSGQGVVSEAFF. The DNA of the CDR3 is TGTGCCAGTAGTGGGCAGGGGGTGGTCTCTGAAGCTTTCTTT.

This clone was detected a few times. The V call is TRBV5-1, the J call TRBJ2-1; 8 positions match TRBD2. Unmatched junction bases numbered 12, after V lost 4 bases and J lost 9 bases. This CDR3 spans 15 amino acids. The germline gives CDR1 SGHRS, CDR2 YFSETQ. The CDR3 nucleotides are TGCGCCAGCAGCCCATTAGCGGGAACCGGAGGTGAGCAGTTCTTC. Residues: CASSPLAGTGGEQFF. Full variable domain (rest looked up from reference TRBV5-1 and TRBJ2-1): KAGVTQTPRYLIKTRGQQVTLSCSPISGHRSVSWYQQTPGQGLQFLFEYFSETQRNKGNFPGRFSGRQFSNSRSEMNVSTLELGDSALYLCASSPLAGTGGEQFFGPGTRLTVL.

In nucleotides, the CDR3 is TGTGCCAGCAGCCTGGGACTAGCGGGAGTAACAGATACGCAGTATTTT. Translation: CASSLGLAGVTDTQYF. The chain joins TRBV5-6 to TRBJ2-3, with 14 bases fitting TRBD2. CDR1 and CDR2 from the germline V gene are SGHDT and YYEEEE. J lost 3 bases, V lost 4 bases, and 4 bases had no gene match. The CDR3 is made up of 16 amino acids.

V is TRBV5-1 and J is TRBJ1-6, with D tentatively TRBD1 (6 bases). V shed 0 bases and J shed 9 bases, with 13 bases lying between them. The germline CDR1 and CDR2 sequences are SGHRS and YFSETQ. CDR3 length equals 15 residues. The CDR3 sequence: CASSLAVMDSSPLHF. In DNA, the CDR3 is TGCGCCAGCAGCTTGGCCGTAATGGACAGTTCACCCCTCCACTTT.

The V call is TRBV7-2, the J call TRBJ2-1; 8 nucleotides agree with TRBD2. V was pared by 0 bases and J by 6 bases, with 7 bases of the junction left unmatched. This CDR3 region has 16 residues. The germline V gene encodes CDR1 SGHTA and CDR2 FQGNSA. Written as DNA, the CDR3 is TGTGCCAGCAGCTTAGCGCCCGGGAGGGCTCTCAATGAGCAGTTCTTC. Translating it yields CASSLAPGRALNEQFF.

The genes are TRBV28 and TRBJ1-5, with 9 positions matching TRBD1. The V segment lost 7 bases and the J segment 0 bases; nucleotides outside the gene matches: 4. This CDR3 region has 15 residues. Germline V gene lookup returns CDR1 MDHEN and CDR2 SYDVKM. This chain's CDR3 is CASTNRGLSNQPQHF. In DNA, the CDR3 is TGTGCCAGCACCAACAGGGGGCTTAGCAATCAGCCCCAGCATTTT.

DNA for the CDR3: TGTGCCAGCAGTTACACGGACGGCGGGAATCAGCCCCAGCATTTT. It specifies CASSYTDGGNQPQHF. The chain carries TRBV6-5 and TRBJ1-5, with unresolved D. The CDR3 is made up of 15 amino acids. Trimming removed 2 bases at V and 4 bases at J, with 12 bases between. CDR1 is MNHEY and CDR2 is SVGAGI in the germline V gene.

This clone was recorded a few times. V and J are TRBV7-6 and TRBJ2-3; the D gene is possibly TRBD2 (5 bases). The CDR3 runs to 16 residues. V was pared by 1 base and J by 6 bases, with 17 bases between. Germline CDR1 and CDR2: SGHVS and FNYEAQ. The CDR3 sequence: CASSLEGGLSGDTQYF. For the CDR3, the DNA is TGTGCCAGCAGCTTAGAGGGCGGGTTAAGCGGCGATACGCAGTATTTT.